One sample yielded the 20 T cell receptor beta chains listed below, sequenced in a study of T cells after yellow fever vaccination. TCRdb called the 5' RACE reads again in MiXCR, with one record for every CDR3 protein. This table holds 450,000 to 550,000 distinct CDR3 sequences, just over 20% found once. This sample comprised PBMCs, obtained approximately 22 days after the first yellow fever vaccination. The receptors were sampled from a man younger than 35 who received the YFV17D yellow fever vaccine.

This clonotype has just a few counts. The J gene is TRBJ2-7, the V gene TRBV3-1; D might be TRBD2 (6 bases). The CDR3 is 14 amino acids. The germline CDR1 and CDR2 sequences are LGHDT and YNNKEL (reference sequence). CDR3 protein: CAANAGLWGYEQYV. In DNA, the CDR3 is TGTGCAGCCAATGCGGGGTTATGGGGGTACGAGCAGTACGTC.

This clonotype was seen more than once but under ten times. The chain recombines TRBV6-1 with TRBJ1-1, with a possible D match to TRBD1 (5 bases). V dropped 4 bases and J dropped 7 bases, with 13 bases sitting between them. The germline V gene encodes CDR1 MNHNS and CDR2 SASEGT. The CDR3 runs to 13 residues. The CDR3 sequence: CASSVGGSNEAFF. The CDR3 nucleotides read TGTGCCAGCAGTGTCGGGGGGAGTAATGAAGCTTTCTTT.

The V and J genes are TRBV19 and TRBJ1-3; 7 nucleotides align to TRBD1. V lost 9 bases to trimming and J lost 3 bases; unmatched junction nucleotides: 8. Germline V gene lookup returns CDR1 LNHDA and CDR2 SQIVND (reference sequence). The CDR3 is 14 amino acids. CDR3 DNA: TGTGCCAGCGTCGACAGGGATGGTGGAAACACCATATATTTT. Its protein product is CASVDRDGGNTIYF. Drawing the rest from reference TRBV19 and TRBJ1-3, the complete variable domain is DGGITQSPKYLFRKEGQNVTLSCEQNLNHDAMYWYRQDPGQGLRLIYYSQIVNDFQKGDIAEGYSVSREKKESFPLTVTSAQKNPTAFYLCASVDRDGGNTIYFGEGSWLTVV.

This clonotype was counted ten times or more. V gene TRBV5-1 combines with J gene TRBJ2-3, with D possibly matching TRBD1 (6 bases). Trimming shortened V by 1 base and J by 3 bases, and 15 bases separated the two germline ends. The germline gives CDR1 SGHRS, CDR2 YFSETQ. This CDR3 has 16 residues. CDR3 bases: TGCGCCAGCAGCTTGATGTCAGGGGATCAGACAGATACGCAGTATTTT. Translated, it gives CASSLMSGDQTDTQYF.

This chain uses TRBV5-1 with TRBJ1-4; TRBD1 matches 7 bases. J was trimmed by 3 bases and V by 4 bases; bases with no gene match: 6. The CDR3 totals 15 residues. CDR1 is SGHRS, CDR2 YFSETQ, per germline. CDR3 amino acids: CASSGTATSNEKLFF. Here the CDR3 DNA reads TGCGCCAGCAGCGGGACAGCTACTTCTAATGAAAAACTGTTTTTT.

This clonotype was observed many times. The chain has TRBV5-1 and TRBJ2-5, with D perhaps being TRBD1 or TRBD2 (6 bases each). CDR1 is SGHRS, CDR2 YFSETQ, per germline. The V and J ends lost 4 bases and 1 base respectively, with 11 bases between them. This CDR3 is built from 14 residues. CDR3 sequence: CASSRGDPQETQYF. The DNA for the CDR3 is TGCGCCAGCAGCAGGGGGGACCCCCAAGAGACCCAGTACTTC. Variable domain in full (rest from reference TRBV5-1 and TRBJ2-5): KAGVTQTPRYLIKTRGQQVTLSCSPISGHRSVSWYQQTPGQGLQFLFEYFSETQRNKGNFPGRFSGRQFSNSRSEMNVSTLELGDSALYLCASSRGDPQETQYFGPGTRLLVL.

The rearrangement uses TRBV4-2 and TRBJ2-3; 8 bases are a match to TRBD1. This CDR3 is 16 amino acids long. After removal of 3 bases from V and 0 bases from J, the junction contained 5 bases not matched to a gene. Per germline, CDR1 LGHNA and CDR2 YNFKEQ. The CDR3 region is CASSHRGQGSTDTQYF. The DNA for the CDR3 is TGTGCCAGCAGCCATCGAGGACAGGGAAGCACAGATACGCAGTATTTT.

This chain links TRBV6-1 with TRBJ2-7; 8 positions agree with TRBD1. Germline loops: CDR1 MNHNS, CDR2 SASEGT. Germline trimming cut 6 bases from V and 5 bases from J; bases unmatched to any gene: 6. The CDR3 is 13 residues long. CDR3 region: CASRAGGRDEQYF. The CDR3 nucleotides are TGTGCCAGCAGGGCAGGGGGCAGGGACGAGCAGTACTTC.

This clonotype was counted a few times. The chain is built from TRBV7-8 and TRBJ2-1; weak D call: TRBD1 (6 bases). Germline CDR1 and CDR2: SGHVS and FQNEAQ. V lost 3 bases, J lost 0 bases, and 15 bases lay in between. This CDR3 comprises 17 residues. The CDR3 DNA reads as TGTGCCAGCAGCTTGGCATGGGGGCTTAGCTCCTACAATGAGCAGTTCTTC. Residues: CASSLAWGLSSYNEQFF.

This clonotype was seen more than once but under ten times. The genes are TRBV5-1 and TRBJ1-6, with D perhaps matching TRBD1 (6 bases). Trimming left V 4 bases short and J 7 bases short, with 15 bases between. The CDR3 contains 15 residues. CDR1 is SGHRS, CDR2 YFSETQ, per germline. CDR3 DNA sequence: TGCGCCAGCAGCCCCCCGGCTGGGGGCAATTCACCCCTCCACTTT. It translates to CASSPPAGGNSPLHF. Complete variable domain (other parts from reference TRBV5-1 and TRBJ1-6): KAGVTQTPRYLIKTRGQQVTLSCSPISGHRSVSWYQQTPGQGLQFLFEYFSETQRNKGNFPGRFSGRQFSNSRSEMNVSTLELGDSALYLCASSPPAGGNSPLHFGNGTRLTVT.

Only a few counts were recorded for this clonotype. This sequence joins TRBV27 and TRBJ1-2, with 7 bases matching TRBD1. The CDR3 has 18 residues. CDR1 MNHEY and CDR2 SMNVEV come from the germline V gene (reference sequence). The junction had 15 bases not matched to a gene; V was cut back by 5 bases and J by 0 bases. The CDR3 reads CASSKSPQGVGANYGYTF. The CDR3, as DNA: TGTGCCAGCAGTAAATCTCCTCAGGGGGTTGGAGCTAACTATGGCTACACCTTC.

The V gene is TRBV12-3 or TRBV12-4, the J gene TRBJ1-1; unclear D gene. CDR3 size: 12 residues. V was clipped by 5 bases and J by 4 bases, with 8 bases between them. CDR3 nucleotides: TGTGCCAGCAGTCCGATGAGCACTGAAGCTTTCTTT. Translating it yields CASSPMSTEAFF.

The J gene is TRBJ1-4, the V gene TRBV13; no clear D. Germline assignment: CDR1 PRHDT and CDR2 FYEKMQ (reference sequence). The CDR3 runs 12 residues. The V end lost 2 bases, the J end lost 6 bases, and 4 bases lay between the germline ends. The CDR3 loop is CASSLRDEKLFF. In DNA form, the CDR3 reads TGTGCCAGCAGCTTACGGGATGAAAAACTGTTTTTT. Complete variable domain (other parts from reference TRBV13 and TRBJ1-4): AAGVIQSPRHLIKEKRETATLKCYPIPRHDTVYWYQQGPGQDPQFLISFYEKMQSDKGSIPDRFSAQQFSDYHSELNMSSLELGDSALYFCASSLRDEKLFFGSGTQLSVL.

This clonotype was seen more than once but under ten times. CDR3 sequence reads: CASSLVEGETQYF. In DNA, the CDR3 is TGCGCCAGCAGCTTGGTTGAGGGGGAGACCCAGTACTTC. J is TRBJ2-5 and V is TRBV5-1; D may correspond to TRBD1 or TRBD2 (5 bases each). From germline, CDR1 is SGHRS and CDR2 YFSETQ. The ends were cut back, 0 bases at V and 5 bases at J, with 8 bases in the middle. There are 13 residues in the CDR3.

There are many counts of this clonotype. This chain joins TRBV19 and TRBJ2-5; D may be TRBD1 (6 bases). The germline V and J ends were trimmed by 2 bases and 6 bases, with 16 bases remaining between them. Germline values: CDR1 LNHDA, CDR2 SQIVND (reference sequence). This CDR3 contains 15 residues. The CDR3 here is CASSIPGQGRKTQYF. In nucleotides, the CDR3 is TGTGCCAGTAGTATACCGGGGCAGGGGCGAAAGACCCAGTACTTC.

V is TRBV28 and J is TRBJ2-5; D might be TRBD2 (7 bases). V lost 7 bases, J lost 2 bases, and 14 bases lay in between. The CDR3 loop spans 14 amino acids. The germline CDR1 and CDR2 sequences are MDHEN and SYDVKM. The CDR3 sequence is CASTEGGRQETQYF. CDR3 coding DNA: TGTGCCAGCACGGAGGGGGGGAGGCAAGAGACCCAGTACTTC.

This clonotype was observed a handful of times. The CDR3 DNA follows: TGTGCCAGCAGTGGTGCAGGGTGGGATGAGCAGTTCTTC. Translated: CASSGAGWDEQFF. The chain employs TRBV6-1 and TRBJ2-1; D is possibly TRBD1 (5 bases). CDR3 length: 13 amino acids. The germline V and J ends were trimmed by 4 bases and 8 bases, with 12 bases remaining between them. From germline, CDR1 is MNHNS and CDR2 SASEGT.

In its sample, this clonotype was seen a few times. The CDR3 loop is CSVDDGGGELFF. The CDR3 nucleotides are TGCAGCGTTGATGACGGGGGCGGGGAGCTGTTTTTT. The V gene is TRBV29-1, the J gene TRBJ2-2; D may be TRBD2 (6 bases). The CDR3 loop spans 12 amino acids. Trimming stripped 3 bases from V and 7 bases from J, with 9 bases between. CDR1 is SQVTM and CDR2 is ANQGSEA in the germline V gene.

The rearrangement uses TRBV5-1 and TRBJ1-1; D unresolved. The CDR3 runs 13 residues. V was shortened by 9 bases and J by 3 bases, with 15 bases between the two germline ends. Germline values: CDR1 SGHRS, CDR2 YFSETQ. The CDR3 region has the DNA TGCGCCATCCGGGTTCCTGGGGACACTGAAGCTTTCTTT. Translating gives CAIRVPGDTEAFF.

A few counts support this clonotype. The chain combines TRBV19 with TRBJ1-4; D might be TRBD1 (6 bases). The length of the CDR3 is 15 residues. Per the germline V gene, CDR1 is LNHDA and CDR2 is SQIVND (reference sequence). V lost 5 bases to trimming and J lost 3 bases, with 13 bases between them. The CDR3 loop reads CASSARQAPNEKLFF. The CDR3 bases are TGTGCCAGTAGTGCCCGACAGGCGCCTAATGAAAAACTGTTTTTT. Combining the CDR3 with reference TRBV19 and TRBJ1-4 gives the whole variable domain DGGITQSPKYLFRKEGQNVTLSCEQNLNHDAMYWYRQDPGQGLRLIYYSQIVNDFQKGDIAEGYSVSREKKESFPLTVTSAQKNPTAFYLCASSARQAPNEKLFFGSGTQLSVL.